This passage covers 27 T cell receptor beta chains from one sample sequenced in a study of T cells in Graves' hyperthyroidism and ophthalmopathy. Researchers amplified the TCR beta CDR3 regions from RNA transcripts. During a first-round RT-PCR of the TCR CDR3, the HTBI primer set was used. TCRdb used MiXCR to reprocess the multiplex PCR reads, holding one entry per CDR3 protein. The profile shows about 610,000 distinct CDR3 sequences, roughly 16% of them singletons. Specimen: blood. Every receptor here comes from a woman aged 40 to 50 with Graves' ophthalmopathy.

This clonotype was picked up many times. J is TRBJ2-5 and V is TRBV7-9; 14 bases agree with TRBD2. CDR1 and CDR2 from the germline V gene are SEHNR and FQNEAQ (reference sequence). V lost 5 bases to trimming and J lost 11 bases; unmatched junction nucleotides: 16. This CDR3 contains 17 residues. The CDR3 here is CASSPYLAGTSGSRQYF. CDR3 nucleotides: TGTGCCAGCAGCCCTTACCTGGCCGGGACTAGCGGGAGTCGTCAGTACTTC.

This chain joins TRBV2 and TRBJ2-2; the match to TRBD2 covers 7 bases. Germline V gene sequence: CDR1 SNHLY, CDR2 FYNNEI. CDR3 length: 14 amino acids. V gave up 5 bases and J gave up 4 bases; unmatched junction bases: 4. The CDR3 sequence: CASSPTSVTGELFF. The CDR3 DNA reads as TGTGCCAGCAGTCCAACTAGCGTCACCGGGGAGCTGTTTTTT.

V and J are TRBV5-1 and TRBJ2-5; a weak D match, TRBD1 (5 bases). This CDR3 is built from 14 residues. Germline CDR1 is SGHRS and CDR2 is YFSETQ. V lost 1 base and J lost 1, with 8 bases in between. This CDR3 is CASSLLGRQETQYF. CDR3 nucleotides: TGCGCCAGCAGCTTGCTGGGGCGCCAAGAGACCCAGTACTTC.

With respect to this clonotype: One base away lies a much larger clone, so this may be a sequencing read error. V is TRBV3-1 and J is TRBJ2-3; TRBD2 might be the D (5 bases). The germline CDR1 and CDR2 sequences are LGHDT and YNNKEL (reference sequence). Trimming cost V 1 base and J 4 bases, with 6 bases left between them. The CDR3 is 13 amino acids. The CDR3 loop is CASSQVRADTQYF. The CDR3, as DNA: TGTGCCAGCAGCCAAGTGAGGGCAGATACGCAGTATTTT.

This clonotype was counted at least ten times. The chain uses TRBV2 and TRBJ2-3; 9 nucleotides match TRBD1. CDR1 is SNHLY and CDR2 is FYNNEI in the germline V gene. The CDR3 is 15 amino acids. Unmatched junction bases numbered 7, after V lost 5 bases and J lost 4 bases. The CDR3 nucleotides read TGTGCCAGCAGTTTCCGGGACAGGGCTTCAGATACGCAGTATTTT. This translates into CASSFRDRASDTQYF.

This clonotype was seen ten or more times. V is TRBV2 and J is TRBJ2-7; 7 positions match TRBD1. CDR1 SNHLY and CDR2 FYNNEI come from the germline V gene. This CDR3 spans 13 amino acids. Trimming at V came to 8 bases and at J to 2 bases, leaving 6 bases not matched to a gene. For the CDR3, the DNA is TGTGCCAGCGCCACGGGACAGACCTACGAGCAGTACTTC. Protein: CASATGQTYEQYF.

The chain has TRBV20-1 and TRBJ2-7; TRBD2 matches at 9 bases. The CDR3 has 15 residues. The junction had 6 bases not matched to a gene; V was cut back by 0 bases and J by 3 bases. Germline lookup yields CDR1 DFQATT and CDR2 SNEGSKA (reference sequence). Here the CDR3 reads CSARDRASGDYEQYF. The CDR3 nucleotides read TGCAGTGCTAGAGATAGGGCTAGCGGGGACTACGAGCAGTACTTC.

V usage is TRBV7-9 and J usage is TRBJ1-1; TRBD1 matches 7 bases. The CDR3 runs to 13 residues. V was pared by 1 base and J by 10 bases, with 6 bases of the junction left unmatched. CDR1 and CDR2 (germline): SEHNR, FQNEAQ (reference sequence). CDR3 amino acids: CASSLGTGFAAFF. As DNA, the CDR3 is TGTGCCAGCAGCTTAGGGACAGGTTTTGCAGCTTTCTTT.

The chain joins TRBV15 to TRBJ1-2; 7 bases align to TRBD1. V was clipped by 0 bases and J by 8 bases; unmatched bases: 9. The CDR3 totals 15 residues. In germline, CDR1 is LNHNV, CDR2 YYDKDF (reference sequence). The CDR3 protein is CATSREKDRADGYTF. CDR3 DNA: TGTGCCACCAGCAGAGAGAAAGACAGGGCGGACGGCTACACCTTC.

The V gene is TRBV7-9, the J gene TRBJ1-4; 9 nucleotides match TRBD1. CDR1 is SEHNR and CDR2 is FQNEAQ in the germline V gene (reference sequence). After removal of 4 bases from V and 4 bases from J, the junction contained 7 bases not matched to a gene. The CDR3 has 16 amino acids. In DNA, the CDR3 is TGTGCCAGCAGCTCCGGGACAGGGAGTTTTAATGAAAAACTGTTTTTT. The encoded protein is CASSSGTGSFNEKLFF.

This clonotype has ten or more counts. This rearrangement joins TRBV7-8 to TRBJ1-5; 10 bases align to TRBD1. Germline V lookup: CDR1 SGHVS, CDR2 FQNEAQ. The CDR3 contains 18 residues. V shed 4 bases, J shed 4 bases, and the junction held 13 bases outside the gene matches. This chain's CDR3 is CASSSSYRTGGSNQPQHF. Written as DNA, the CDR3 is TGTGCCAGCAGCTCATCCTATCGGACAGGGGGATCGAATCAGCCCCAGCATTTT.

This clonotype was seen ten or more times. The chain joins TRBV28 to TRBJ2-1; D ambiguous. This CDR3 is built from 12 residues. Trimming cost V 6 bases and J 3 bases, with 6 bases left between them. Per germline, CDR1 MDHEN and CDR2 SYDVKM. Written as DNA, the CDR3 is TGTGCCAGCAGGGGCGGCTACAATGAGCAGTTCTTC. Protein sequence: CASRGGYNEQFF.

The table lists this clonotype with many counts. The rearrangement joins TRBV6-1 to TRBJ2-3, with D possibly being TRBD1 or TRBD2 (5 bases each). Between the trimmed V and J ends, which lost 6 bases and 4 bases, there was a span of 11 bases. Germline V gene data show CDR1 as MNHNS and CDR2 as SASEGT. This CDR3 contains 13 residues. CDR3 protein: CASRIQGPDTQYF. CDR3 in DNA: TGTGCCAGCAGGATCCAGGGACCAGATACGCAGTATTTT.

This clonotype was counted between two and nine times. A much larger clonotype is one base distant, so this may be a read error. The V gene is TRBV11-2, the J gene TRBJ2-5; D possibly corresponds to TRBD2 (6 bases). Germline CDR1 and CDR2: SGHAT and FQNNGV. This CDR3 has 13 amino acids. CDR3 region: CASSKTSRETRYF. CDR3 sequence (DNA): TGTGCCAGCAGCAAGACCTCTCGGGAGACCCGGTACTTC.

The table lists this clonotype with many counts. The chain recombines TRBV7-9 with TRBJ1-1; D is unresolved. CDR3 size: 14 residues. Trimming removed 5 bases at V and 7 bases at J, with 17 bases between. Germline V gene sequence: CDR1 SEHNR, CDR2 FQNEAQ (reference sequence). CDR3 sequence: CASSQSLLSGEAFF. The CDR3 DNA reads TGTGCCAGCAGCCAAAGTCTCTTATCGGGTGAAGCTTTCTTT. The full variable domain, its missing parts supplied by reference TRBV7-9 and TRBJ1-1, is DTGVSQNPRHKITKRGQNVTFRCDPISEHNRLYWYRQTLGQGPEFLTYFQNEAQLEKSRLLSDRFSAERPKGSFSTLEIQRTEQGDSAMYLCASSQSLLSGEAFFGQGTRLTVV.

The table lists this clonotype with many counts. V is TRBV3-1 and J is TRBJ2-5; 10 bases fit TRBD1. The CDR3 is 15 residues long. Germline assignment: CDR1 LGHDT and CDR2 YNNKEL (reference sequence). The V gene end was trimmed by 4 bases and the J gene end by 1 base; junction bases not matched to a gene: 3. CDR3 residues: CASSPRDRGQETQYF. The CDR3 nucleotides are TGTGCCAGCAGCCCACGGGACAGGGGCCAAGAGACCCAGTACTTC.

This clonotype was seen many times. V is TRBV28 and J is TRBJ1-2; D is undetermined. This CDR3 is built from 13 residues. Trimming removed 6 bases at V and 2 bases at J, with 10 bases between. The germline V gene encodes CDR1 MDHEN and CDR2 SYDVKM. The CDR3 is CASRLDLNYGYTF. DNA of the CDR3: TGTGCCAGCAGACTGGACTTGAACTATGGCTACACCTTC.

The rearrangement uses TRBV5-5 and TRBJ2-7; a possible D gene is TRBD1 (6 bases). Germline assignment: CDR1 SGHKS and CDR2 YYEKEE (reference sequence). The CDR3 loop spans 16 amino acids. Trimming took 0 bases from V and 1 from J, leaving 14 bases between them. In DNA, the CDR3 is TGTGCCAGCAGCTTGGAACAGGGTTTGGAGTCCTACGAGCAGTACTTC. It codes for CASSLEQGLESYEQYF. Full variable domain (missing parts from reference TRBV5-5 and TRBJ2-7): DAGVTQSPTHLIKTRGQQVTLRCSPISGHKSVSWYQQVLGQGPQFIFQYYEKEERGRGNFPDRFSARQFPNYSSELNVNALLLGDSALYLCASSLEQGLESYEQYFGPGTRLTVT.

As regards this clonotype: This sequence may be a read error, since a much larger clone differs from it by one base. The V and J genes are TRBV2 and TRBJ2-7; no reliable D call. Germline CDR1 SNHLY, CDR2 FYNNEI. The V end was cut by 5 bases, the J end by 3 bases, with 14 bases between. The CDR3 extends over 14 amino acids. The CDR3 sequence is CASSLFLDSYEQYF. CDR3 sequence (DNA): TGTGCCAGCAGTTTATTCCTTGATAGCTACGAGCAGTACTTC.

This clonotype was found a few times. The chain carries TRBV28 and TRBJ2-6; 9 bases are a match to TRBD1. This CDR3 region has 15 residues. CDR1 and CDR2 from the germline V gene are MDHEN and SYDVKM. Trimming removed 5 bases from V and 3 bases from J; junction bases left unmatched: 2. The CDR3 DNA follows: TGTGCCAGCAGTACAGGGGGCGGTGGGGCCAACGTCCTGACTTTC. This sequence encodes CASSTGGGGANVLTF.

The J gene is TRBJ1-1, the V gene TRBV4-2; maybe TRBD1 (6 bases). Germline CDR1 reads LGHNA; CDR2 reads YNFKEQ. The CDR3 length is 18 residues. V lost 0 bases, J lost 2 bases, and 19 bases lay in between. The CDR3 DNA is TGTGCCAGCAGCCAAGACTTTCTTTCCTTAGGGGGAAACACTGAAGCTTTCTTT. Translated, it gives CASSQDFLSLGGNTEAFF.

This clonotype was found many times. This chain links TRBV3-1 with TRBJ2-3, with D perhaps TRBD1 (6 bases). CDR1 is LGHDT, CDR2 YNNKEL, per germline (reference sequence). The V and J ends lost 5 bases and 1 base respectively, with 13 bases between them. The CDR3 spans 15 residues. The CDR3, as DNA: TGTGCCAGCAGCAAAGGTTGGGGGCGCACAGATACGCAGTATTTT. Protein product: CASSKGWGRTDTQYF.

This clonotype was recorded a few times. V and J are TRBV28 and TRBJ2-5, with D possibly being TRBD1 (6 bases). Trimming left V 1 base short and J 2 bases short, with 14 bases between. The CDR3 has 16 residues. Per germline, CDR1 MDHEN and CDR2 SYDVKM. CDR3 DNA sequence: TGTGCCAGCAGTTTATTGACAGGCCTCGGGCAAGAGACCCAGTACTTC. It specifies CASSLLTGLGQETQYF. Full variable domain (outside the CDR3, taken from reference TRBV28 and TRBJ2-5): DVKVTQSSRYLVKRTGEKVFLECVQDMDHENMFWYRQDPGLGLRLIYFSYDVKMKEKGDIPEGYSVSREKKERFSLILESASTNQTSMYLCASSLLTGLGQETQYFGPGTRLLVL.

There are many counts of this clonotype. CDR3 in amino acids: CASSWGITEAFF. The DNA of the CDR3 is TGTGCCAGCAGTTGGGGAATCACTGAAGCTTTCTTT. This chain links TRBV6-1 with TRBJ1-1, with no clear D. CDR3 length equals 12 residues. Trimming took 5 bases from V and 4 from J, leaving 8 bases between them. CDR1 is MNHNS, CDR2 SASEGT, per germline.

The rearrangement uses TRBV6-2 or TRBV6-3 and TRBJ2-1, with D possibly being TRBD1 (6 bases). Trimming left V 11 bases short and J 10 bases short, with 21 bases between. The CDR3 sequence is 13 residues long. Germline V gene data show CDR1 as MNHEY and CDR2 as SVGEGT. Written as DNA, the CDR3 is TGTGCCGGGGGCCAGTGGGAATTTGGAGAGCAGTTCTTC. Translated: CAGGQWEFGEQFF.

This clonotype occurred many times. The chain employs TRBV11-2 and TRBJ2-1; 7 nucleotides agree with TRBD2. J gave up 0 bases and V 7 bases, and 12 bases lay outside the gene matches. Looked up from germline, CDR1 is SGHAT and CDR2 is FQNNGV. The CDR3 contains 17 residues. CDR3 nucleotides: TGTGCCAGCATCGAGCGGGGACTGCTGAACTCCTACAATGAGCAGTTCTTC. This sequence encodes CASIERGLLNSYNEQFF.

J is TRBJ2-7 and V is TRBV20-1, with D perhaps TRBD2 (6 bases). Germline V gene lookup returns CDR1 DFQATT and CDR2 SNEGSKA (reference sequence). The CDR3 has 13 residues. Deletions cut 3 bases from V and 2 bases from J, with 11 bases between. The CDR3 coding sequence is TGCAGTGCTAGGGGTGGGAGGCCCTACGAGCAGTACTTC. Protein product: CSARGGRPYEQYF.